The T cell receptor (beta chain) described here comes from a study of CD8 T cells in Susac syndrome. V lost 4 bases and J lost 0, with 9 bases in between. Looked up from germline, CDR1 is GTSNPN and CDR2 is SVGIG (reference sequence). There are 13 residues in the CDR3. An amount of RNA that ranged from roughly 0.5 to 1 ug was reverse transcribed with random hexamers. Using its own MiXCR run on the immunoSEQ multiplex PCR reads, TCRdb lists one record per CDR3 protein. The repertoire holds about 180,000 distinct CDR3 sequences, about 96% seen once, with around 0.12% in the top ten. This clonotype was obtained from a human donor with Susac syndrome. The chain has TRBV30 and TRBJ1-1; D perhaps matches TRBD1 (6 bases). What was sequenced was CD4+ T cells from PBMCs. CDR3 protein: CAWNGQLNTEAFF. CDR3 coding DNA: TGTGCCTGGAACGGACAGCTGAACACTGAAGCTTTCTTT.